This is a list of T cell receptor beta chains from one sample in a study of blood T cell repertoires in COVID-19. Repertoires were generated with immunoSEQ multiplex PCR, while TCRdb's copy carries only in-frame clones and drops some. The table lists roughly 200,000 clones, 88% of them singletons. Source material: peripheral blood. These TCRs come from a man aged 18 to 30 with active or convalescent COVID-19. The CDR3 runs from the conserved cysteine through the conserved F or W. The order of the fields is D gene, J gene, V gene, clone size, CDR3 protein, CDR3 DNA. The D gene is left open where the match is weak. Not every row has a clone size; where given, it reads once, few, many or a size class.

. | TRBJ2-7 | TRBV3-1/TRBV3-2 | once | CASSQVTASEQYF | TGTGCCAGCAGCCAAGTGACAGCCTCCGAGCAGTACTTC
TRBD1 | TRBJ2-5 | TRBV7-9 | . | CASSPRTGGIQETQYF | TGTGCCAGCAGCCCCCGGACAGGGGGAATTCAAGAGACCCAGTACTTC
TRBD2 | TRBJ2-5 | TRBV5-4 | once | CASSLGPSGSSETQYF | TGTGCCAGCAGCTTGGGGCCTAGCGGGAGTAGTGAGACCCAGTACTTC
TRBD2 | TRBJ2-2 | TRBV5-1 | . | CASTPGLAGVGAGELFF | TGCGCCAGCACGCCTGGACTAGCGGGGGTAGGGGCCGGGGAGCTGTTTTTT
. | TRBJ1-1 | TRBV20-1 | . | CSARSTEEAFF | TGCAGTGCTAGATCTACAGAAGAAGCTTTCTTT
. | TRBJ1-6 | TRBV7-2 | . | CASSLGTANSPLHF | TGTGCCAGCAGCTTAGGGACAGCTAATTCACCCCTCCACTTT
. | TRBJ2-3 | TRBV7-2 | . | CASSLVRDTQYF | TGTGCCAGCAGCTTAGTGAGAGATACGCAGTATTTT
. | TRBJ1-5 | TRBV5-8 | . | CASSLFIMRQPQHF | TGTGCCAGCAGCTTGTTTATAATGCGCCAGCCCCAGCATTTT
. | TRBJ1-1 | TRBV4-1 | . | CASSQDWMTDTEAFF | TGCGCCAGCAGCCAAGATTGGATGACAGACACTGAAGCTTTCTTT
. | TRBJ2-7 | TRBV6-1 | . | CASSEGPRGYEQYF | TGTGCCAGCAGTGAAGGGCCCCGGGGTTACGAGCAGTACTTC
. | TRBJ2-3 | TRBV19 | . | CASSRPGGLYTDTQYF | TGTGCCAGTAGCCGTCCCGGGGGGCTATACACAGATACGCAGTATTTT
TRBD1 | TRBJ1-2 | TRBV29-1 | . | CSVEDRALNYGYTF | TGCAGCGTTGAGGACAGGGCTCTTAACTATGGCTACACCTTC
. | TRBJ2-3 | TRBV9 | . | CASSVARVTDTQYF | TGTGCCAGCAGCGTGGCCAGGGTTACAGATACGCAGTATTTT
. | TRBJ2-3 | TRBV7-9 | . | CASSKGEFTDTQYF | TGTGCCAGCAGCAAGGGAGAGTTCACAGATACGCAGTATTTT
TRBD1 | TRBJ1-2 | TRBV7-2 | . | CASSPDRGRSDGYTF | TGTGCCAGCAGCCCTGACAGGGGGCGCAGTGATGGCTACACCTTC